This TCR beta chain emerged from a study of T cell responses to AZD1222 COVID-19 vaccine. This table comes from immunoSEQ multiplex PCR, and its TCRdb copy is limited to in-frame clones, with some not included. The sample yields over 130,000 clones, roughly 92% seen once. Germline values: CDR1 KGHSH, CDR2 LQKENI. The ends were cut back, 3 bases at V and 4 bases at J, with 7 bases in the middle. The CDR3 contains 13 residues. V is TRBV18 and J is TRBJ1-5; D not certain. The receptor comes from an adult who received the AZD1222 COVID-19 vaccine. Sample: peripheral blood, taken 28 days after the second AZD1222 dose. The CDR3 region is CASSPERNQPQHF. The CDR3 bases are TGTGCCAGCTCACCCGAAAGAAATCAGCCCCAGCATTTT. Full variable domain (remainder filled in from reference TRBV18 and TRBJ1-5): NAGVMQNPRHLVRRRGQEARLRCSPMKGHSHVYWYRQLPEEGLKFMVYLQKENIIDESGMPKERFSAEFPKEGPSILRIQQVVRGDSAAYFCASSPERNQPQHFGDGTRLSIL.